The clone carrying this TCR beta chain was found many times. Its antigen is unidentified. The data belong to a study of neurological immune-mediated disorders. Overall study findings and caveats: TCR-beta repertoires seemed private in all groups, with no expanded CDR3 amino acid sequences shared.

The V and J ends lost 0 bases and 2 bases, in that order; junction bases with no gene match: 6. Per germline, CDR1 MGHRA and CDR2 YSYEKL. The CDR3 length is 17 residues. The method for making cDNA was 5'RACE, and it used 10-nucleotide random UMIs. In each sequencing run, over 170 million TCR-beta sequences were generated from 15-18 subjects. TCRdb processed the 5' RACE reads anew with MiXCR; each CDR3 protein has one entry. The sample comprises about 23,000 distinct CDR3 sequences, 13% of which are singletons, and around 12% rests with the top ten. This chain links TRBV4-1 with TRBJ2-3; 9 bases are shared with TRBD2. Specimen: PBMCs. This clonotype originated in a woman aged 55-70 years with HTLV-1-associated myelopathy (HAM/TSP). CDR3 amino acids: CASSQDPLAGITDTQYF. Written as DNA, the CDR3 is TGCGCCAGCAGCCAAGATCCCCTAGCGGGAATCACAGATACGCAGTATTTT.